The 28 T cell receptor beta chains in this list originate from one sample, sequenced in a study of cytomegalovirus exposure and HLA in healthy donors. 60 Vbeta and 13 Jbeta primers were used in PCR. Using immunoSEQ multiplex PCR, the repertoire was profiled, and TCRdb retains in-frame clones only, with some absent. This table has about 120,000 clones, 70% to 90% appearing once. Input material: PBMCs. All receptors come from a man aged 35-49 years in good health and CMV-seronegative.

The V call is TRBV27, the J call TRBJ1-1, with D maybe TRBD1 (5 bases). Germline lookup yields CDR1 MNHEY and CDR2 SMNVEV (reference sequence). Deletions cut 5 bases from V and 2 bases from J, with 9 bases between. The CDR3 is made up of 13 amino acids. CDR3 nucleotide sequence: TGTGCCAGCAGTCGACAGACCAACACTGAAGCTTTCTTT. As protein: CASSRQTNTEAFF.

This chain links TRBV14 with TRBJ1-4, with no clear D. CDR1 is SGHDN and CDR2 is FVKESK in the germline V gene. CDR3 length: 15 residues. Trimming left V 1 base short and J 8 bases short, with 14 bases between. The CDR3 loop reads CASSQGRRRLEKLFF. The CDR3 DNA reads as TGTGCCAGCAGCCAAGGGAGACGAAGGCTAGAAAAACTGTTTTTT.

J is TRBJ1-5 and V is TRBV19, with D unclear. The CDR3 extends over 13 amino acids. From germline, CDR1 is LNHDA and CDR2 SQIVND (reference sequence). V lost 5 bases, J lost 6 bases, and 11 bases lay in between. CDR3 protein: CASSVPGIQPQHF. DNA for the CDR3: TGTGCCAGTAGTGTCCCGGGAATTCAGCCCCAGCATTTT.

A few counts support this clone. The rearrangement uses TRBV9 and TRBJ2-2; D remains ambiguous. CDR1 is SGDLS and CDR2 is YYNGEE in the germline V gene. V lost 0 bases, J lost 0 bases, and 9 bases lay in between. The CDR3 runs to 16 residues. CDR3 region: CASSVGRGTNTGELFF. In nucleotides, the CDR3 is TGTGCCAGCAGCGTAGGCAGAGGAACGAACACCGGGGAGCTGTTTTTT.

V is TRBV5-1 and J is TRBJ1-4; possibly TRBD1 for D (6 bases). The CDR3 is 13 residues long. Germline assignment: CDR1 SGHRS and CDR2 YFSETQ. V lost 5 bases and J lost 3, with 8 bases in between. Written as DNA, the CDR3 is TGCGCCAGCAGGAAGGGGGCTAATGAAAAACTGTTTTTT. Translation gives CASRKGANEKLFF.

The CDR3 DNA reads as TGTGCCAGCAGTTACGACAGGGGGTTCTCTGGAAACACCATATATTTT. Its protein is CASSYDRGFSGNTIYF. The chain joins TRBV6-6 to TRBJ1-3, with 9 bases matching TRBD1. Trimming at V came to 2 bases and at J to 0 bases, leaving 2 bases not matched to a gene. Germline assignment: CDR1 MNHNY and CDR2 SVGAGI (reference sequence). The CDR3 covers 16 residues.

The V call is TRBV7-3, the J call TRBJ2-1, with 8 positions matching TRBD2. Germline loops: CDR1 SGHTA, CDR2 FQGTGA. The CDR3 is made up of 14 amino acids. The trim removed 5 bases at V and 5 bases at J, leaving 5 bases unmatched. CDR3 protein: CASSPSGPNNEQFF. The CDR3 coding sequence is TGTGCCAGCAGCCCTAGCGGGCCTAACAATGAGCAGTTCTTC.

The rearrangement joins TRBV5-4 to TRBJ2-1; TRBD2 matches 13 bases. There are 15 residues in the CDR3. Germline CDR1 and CDR2: SGHNT and YYREEE (reference sequence). The V gene end was trimmed by 4 bases and the J gene end by 10 bases; junction bases not matched to a gene: 8. The CDR3 protein is CASSALAGGQGEQFF. In DNA, the CDR3 is TGTGCCAGCAGCGCACTAGCGGGAGGGCAGGGCGAGCAGTTCTTC. The full variable domain, rest sourced from reference TRBV5-4 and TRBJ2-1, is ETGVTQSPTHLIKTRGQQVTLRCSSQSGHNTVSWYQQALGQGPQFIFQYYREEENGRGNFPPRFSGLQFPNYSSELNVNALELDDSALYLCASSALAGGQGEQFFGPGTRLTVL.

The CDR3 here is CAWADRGNQPQHF. Here the CDR3 DNA reads TGTGCCTGGGCGGACAGGGGCAATCAGCCCCAGCATTTT. The V call is TRBV30, the J call TRBJ1-5; 8 bases line up with TRBD1. The CDR3 extends over 13 amino acids. Germline CDR1 and CDR2: GTSNPN and SVGIG (reference sequence). With 5 bases clipped from V and 2 bases from J, the junction kept 2 bases outside the gene matches.

The chain links TRBV7-7 to TRBJ1-2; D is unclear. The CDR3 is 12 amino acids. With 5 bases removed from V and 8 bases from J, the gap between germline ends came to 12 bases. Germline V gene sequence: CDR1 SSHAT, CDR2 FNYEAQ (reference sequence). CDR3 residues: CASSPISGGYTF. CDR3 in DNA: TGTGCCAGCAGCCCGATCTCCGGGGGCTACACCTTC.

This clone was seen just once. The rearrangement links TRBV18 to TRBJ1-2, with D tentatively TRBD1 (6 bases). CDR1 is KGHSH and CDR2 is LQKENI in the germline V gene. V lost 3 bases to trimming and J lost 0 bases, with 20 bases between them. CDR3 size: 18 residues. The CDR3 protein is CASSPTRLTGQPNYGYTF. Here the CDR3 DNA reads TGTGCCAGCTCACCTACCCGGTTAACAGGGCAGCCTAACTATGGCTACACCTTC.

The rearrangement joins TRBV6-5 to TRBJ2-5, with TRBD2 matching 10 bases. Unmatched junction bases numbered 2, after V lost 7 bases and J lost 3 bases. The CDR3 has 13 residues. CDR1 is MNHEY and CDR2 is SVGAGI in the germline V gene. The CDR3 spells CASNLAGEETQYF. CDR3 sequence (DNA): TGTGCCAGCAATCTAGCGGGAGAAGAGACCCAGTACTTC.

This clone was seen only once. CDR3 amino acids: CASSSPGSWNEQFF. The CDR3 region has the DNA TGTGCCAGCAGCTCTCCCGGGTCGTGGAATGAGCAGTTCTTC. The chain employs TRBV5-4 and TRBJ2-1, with D hard to call. V was cut by 3 bases and J by 7 bases, with 14 bases left in between. The CDR3 length is 14 residues. Looked up from germline, CDR1 is SGHNT and CDR2 is YYREEE (reference sequence). The full variable domain, rest sourced from reference TRBV5-4 and TRBJ2-1, is ETGVTQSPTHLIKTRGQQVTLRCSSQSGHNTVSWYQQALGQGPQFIFQYYREEENGRGNFPPRFSGLQFPNYSSELNVNALELDDSALYLCASSSPGSWNEQFFGPGTRLTVL.

This chain uses TRBV29-1 with TRBJ2-1; TRBD2 aligns across 13 bases. The CDR3 loop spans 16 amino acids. V was clipped by 6 bases and J by 4 bases; unmatched bases: 9. Germline values: CDR1 SQVTM, CDR2 ANQGSEA. CDR3 DNA sequence: TGCAGCGTCCAAGGACTAGCGGGAGTTAATTACAATGAGCAGTTCTTC. Its protein product is CSVQGLAGVNYNEQFF.

The chain employs TRBV2 and TRBJ2-1; 7 positions agree with TRBD2. The junction had 8 bases not matched to a gene; V was cut back by 3 bases and J by 9 bases. The CDR3 has 14 residues. The germline V gene has CDR1 SNHLY and CDR2 FYNNEI. This CDR3 is CASSETGRYGEQFF. CDR3 nucleotide sequence: TGTGCCAGCAGTGAGACCGGGAGGTACGGTGAGCAGTTCTTC.

The CDR3 DNA sequence: TGCGCCAGCAGCCTGGAACAGGGGAGCTCTGGAAACACCATATATTTT. Its protein product is CASSLEQGSSGNTIYF. The chain carries TRBV5-1 and TRBJ1-3; 7 bases map to TRBD1. The V gene end was trimmed by 4 bases and the J gene end by 0 bases; junction bases not matched to a gene: 7. In germline, CDR1 is SGHRS, CDR2 YFSETQ. CDR3 length equals 16 residues.

This sequence joins TRBV2 and TRBJ1-4; maybe TRBD1 (5 bases). This CDR3 spans 16 amino acids. The V and J ends lost 2 bases and 0 bases respectively, with 10 bases between them. Germline CDR1 reads SNHLY; CDR2 reads FYNNEI. The CDR3 DNA sequence: TGTGCCAGCAGTGAACGACAGCGCACAACTAATGAAAAACTGTTTTTT. This codes for CASSERQRTTNEKLFF. Looking up the rest from reference TRBV2 and TRBJ1-4 gives the full variable domain: EPEVTQTPSHQVTQMGQEVILRCVPISNHLYFYWYRQILGQKVEFLVSFYNNEISEKSEIFDDQFSVERPDGSNFTLKIRSTKLEDSAMYFCASSERQRTTNEKLFFGSGTQLSVL.

This chain uses TRBV10-3 with TRBJ1-2; 7 bases agree with TRBD1. Germline V gene sequence: CDR1 ENHRY, CDR2 SYGVKD. The trim removed 6 bases at V and 6 bases at J, leaving 7 bases unmatched. The CDR3 is made up of 13 amino acids. CDR3 sequence: CAISRAQGDGYTF. CDR3 coding DNA: TGTGCCATCAGCAGAGCTCAGGGGGATGGCTACACCTTC.

This chain links TRBV7-9 with TRBJ2-7, with D perhaps TRBD1 (5 bases). Trimming took 1 base from V and 3 from J, leaving 16 bases between them. CDR1 SEHNR and CDR2 FQNEAQ come from the germline V gene (reference sequence). This CDR3 contains 16 residues. The CDR3 loop is CASSLGASRQGYEQYF. In nucleotides, the CDR3 is TGTGCCAGCAGCTTAGGAGCCAGTCGGCAGGGCTACGAGCAGTACTTC.

This sequence joins TRBV30 and TRBJ2-5; TRBD2 matches at 7 bases. CDR3 length: 11 residues. The trim removed 2 bases at V and 11 bases at J, leaving 5 bases unmatched. From germline, CDR1 is GTSNPN and CDR2 SVGIG (reference sequence). The CDR3 loop is CAWSLRREQYF. CDR3 DNA: TGTGCCTGGAGTTTGCGGCGGGAGCAGTACTTC.

The chain recombines TRBV30 with TRBJ2-7, with 11 bases fitting TRBD1. Germline lookup yields CDR1 GTSNPN and CDR2 SVGIG (reference sequence). There are 16 residues in the CDR3. V gave up 1 base and J gave up 7 bases; unmatched junction bases: 12. Here the CDR3 DNA reads TGTGCCTGGAGTGCCGCGCGGACAGGGGGCGTGTGGGAGCAGTACTTC. It is translated as CAWSAARTGGVWEQYF.

The CDR3 DNA reads TGTGCCAGCAGCTTAGACAGGGGTTTGTGGGAGACCCAGTACTTC. Its protein product is CASSLDRGLWETQYF. The chain carries TRBV7-9 and TRBJ2-5; 7 bases line up with TRBD1. V dropped 1 base and J dropped 5; count of bases not matched to a gene: 7. Looked up from germline, CDR1 is SEHNR and CDR2 is FQNEAQ (reference sequence). This CDR3 has 15 amino acids.

This chain uses TRBV28 with TRBJ2-7; TRBD1 might be the D (5 bases). Between the trimmed V and J ends, which lost 4 bases and 4 bases, there was a span of 23 bases. This CDR3 contains 17 residues. CDR1 MDHEN and CDR2 SYDVKM come from the germline V gene. CDR3 residues: CASSSVLGDNWIYEQYF. In nucleotides, the CDR3 is TGTGCCAGCAGTTCCGTGTTAGGGGATAATTGGATATACGAGCAGTACTTC.

The chain uses TRBV28 and TRBJ2-7; TRBD1 aligns across 11 bases. Germline trimming cut 3 bases from V and 6 bases from J; bases unmatched to any gene: 4. The CDR3 has 14 residues. In germline, CDR1 is MDHEN, CDR2 SYDVKM. In nucleotides, the CDR3 is TGTGCCAGCAGTTTCGGACAGGGGGCTTTCGAGCAGTACTTC. This translates into CASSFGQGAFEQYF.

In this sample, this clone turned up once. The V and J genes are TRBV30 and TRBJ1-6; no clear D gene. Germline V gene data show CDR1 as GTSNPN and CDR2 as SVGIG (reference sequence). Between the trimmed V and J ends, which lost 4 bases and 6 bases, there was a span of 16 bases. The CDR3 is 15 amino acids. The CDR3 DNA reads TGTGCCTGGACTCGGTACGAGCGGTCTAATTCACCCCTCCACTTT. Translation gives CAWTRYERSNSPLHF.

The chain joins TRBV9 to TRBJ2-1; 8 nucleotides agree with TRBD1. The V gene's germline CDR1 is SGDLS and CDR2 YYNGEE. V lost 0 bases and J lost 9; bases outside the gene matches: 11. CDR3 length: 16 amino acids. CDR3 coding DNA: TGTGCCAGCAGCGTAGGAACAGGGGGAACACTTAGTGAGCAGTTCTTC. The encoded protein is CASSVGTGGTLSEQFF.

The chain has TRBV6-1 and TRBJ2-1; the match to TRBD1 covers 7 bases. The V gene end was trimmed by 6 bases and the J gene end by 7 bases; junction bases not matched to a gene: 3. In germline, CDR1 is MNHNS, CDR2 SASEGT. The CDR3 runs 12 residues. Here the CDR3 reads CASRAGGNEQFF. CDR3 bases: TGTGCCAGCAGGGCAGGGGGAAATGAGCAGTTCTTC.

The rearrangement uses TRBV30 and TRBJ1-2, with 8 bases fitting TRBD1. The CDR3 is made up of 14 amino acids. J was trimmed by 6 bases and V by 4 bases; bases with no gene match: 10. Germline lookup yields CDR1 GTSNPN and CDR2 SVGIG (reference sequence). The CDR3 region has the DNA TGTGCCTGGACCCCGGACAGGGTAAGGGATGGCTACACCTTC. Residues: CAWTPDRVRDGYTF.